This T cell receptor (beta chain) comes out of a study of blood T cells in healthy people across ages. Germline V gives CDR1 SGHTA, CDR2 FQGNSA. This CDR3 comprises 14 residues. V lost 5 bases, J lost 4 bases, and 13 bases lay in between. Primers used in a second PCR of roughly 6 to 12 cycles were a sample-barcoded 5' primer and a J-beta primer mix. All cDNA molecules were each tagged by a template-switch adaptor with 12 random nucleotides. TCRdb redid the calling of the 5' RACE reads with MiXCR, one entry per CDR3 protein. The sample includes roughly 800,000 distinct CDR3 sequences, roughly 25% seen only once; the top ten take 3.7%. These data were also reused for a study on T cells of mothers and their children.

The chain carries TRBV7-2 and TRBJ2-3, with D tentatively TRBD2 (5 bases). The sample was blood. The receptor comes from a boy between 10 and 17 years old in good health. The CDR3 sequence is CASSGDYRSDTQYF. The CDR3, as DNA: TGTGCCAGCAGCGGCGACTACCGGTCAGATACGCAGTATTTT.